The 5 T cell receptor beta chains listed next were all sequenced from one sample in a study of Ad26.COV2.S vaccination and SARS-CoV-2 variants. Treatment reported: 19 received Ad26.COV2.S at low or high dose, single or two shots; about 5 received placebo; per-sample allocation not given. All samples were drawn on day 63, counting from the first vaccine or placebo injection. Clones were read by immunoSEQ multiplex PCR, and TCRdb kept only the in-frame ones, dropping some. Of more than 250,000 clones in the sample, around 87% were seen once. Sequenced here: peripheral blood, sampled in a trial of Ad26.COV2.S vaccine versus placebo. All receptors derive from a person aged 18-65 years who received the Ad26.COV2.S COVID-19 vaccine or a placebo.

The rearrangement links TRBV5-1 to TRBJ2-7; TRBD1 aligns across 8 bases. Looked up from germline, CDR1 is SGHRS and CDR2 is YFSETQ. The V segment lost 1 base and the J segment 5 bases; nucleotides outside the gene matches: 2. CDR3 length: 13 residues. CDR3 region: CASSLQGADEQYF. DNA of the CDR3: TGCGCCAGCAGCTTGCAGGGGGCCGACGAGCAGTACTTC.

The V and J genes are TRBV28 and TRBJ2-1; no definite D call. Germline V gene lookup returns CDR1 MDHEN and CDR2 SYDVKM. V lost 3 bases and J lost 9, with 6 bases in between. The CDR3 length is 11 residues. In DNA form, the CDR3 reads TGTGCCAGCAGTTTTTTAGGTGAGCAGTTCTTC. This encodes CASSFLGEQFF.

V usage is TRBV15 and J usage is TRBJ2-7; 10 bases match TRBD2. Germline V gene sequence: CDR1 LNHNV, CDR2 YYDKDF (reference sequence). The J segment lost 4 bases and the V segment lost 4 bases, leaving 7 bases of the junction unmatched. The CDR3 sequence is 15 residues long. The CDR3 here is CATSTRTSGAYEQYF. CDR3 bases: TGTGCCACCAGCACCCGGACTAGCGGAGCTTACGAGCAGTACTTC.

The genes are TRBV29-1 and TRBJ2-3; perhaps TRBD2 as D (5 bases). CDR1 is SQVTM and CDR2 is ANQGSEA in the germline V gene. Trimming pared 2 bases from V and 5 bases from J, leaving 17 bases between. The CDR3 sequence is 15 residues long. The CDR3 loop is CSVEPGFEMVDTQYF. Here the CDR3 DNA reads TGCAGCGTTGAACCGGGATTTGAGATGGTAGATACGCAGTATTTT.

V and J are TRBV12-1 and TRBJ2-2; the table names TRBD2, a call not compared with the DNA. TRBV12-1 is classified as a pseudogene. The length of the CDR3 is 19 residues. The CDR3 is CASSFALSGGQPDTGELFF. The CDR3, as DNA: TGTGCCAGCAGCTTTGCGCTTAGCGGGGGGCAGCCGGACACCGGGGAGCTGTTTTTT.